This T cell receptor beta chain was recorded in a study of cytomegalovirus exposure and HLA in healthy donors. Study observations and caveats: The listing of 160 or so TCR beta chains classed them as cytomegalovirus-associated.

Of note for this clone: The antigen is unknown.

PCR primers comprised 60 Vbeta and 13 Jbeta primers. In the source study's methods: Per a later analysis, the number of unique TCR beta chains was around 80 million, of which some 10 million were shared. Using immunoSEQ multiplex PCR, the repertoire was profiled, and TCRdb retains in-frame clones only, with some absent. V and J calls and clone size follow that table, whereas D and trimming were derived from the DNA. Counted here are under 200,000 clones, approximately 84% occurring once; the ten biggest clones make up around 0.24%. The germline V gene has CDR1 GTSNPN and CDR2 SVGIG (reference sequence). The CDR3 has 15 amino acids. After removal of 1 base from V and 3 bases from J, the junction contained 6 bases not matched to a gene.

Material: PBMCs. This clonotype originated in a boy aged 10-17 years in good health and CMV-seronegative. The rearrangement uses TRBV30 and TRBJ1-5, with 7 bases identical to TRBD1. CDR3 in amino acids: CAWSALGTVNQPQHF. The CDR3 DNA follows: TGTGCCTGGAGTGCCCTCGGGACAGTCAATCAGCCCCAGCATTTT. The full variable domain, in which reference TRBV30 and TRBJ1-5 provide the parts outside the CDR3, is SQTIHQWPATLVQPVGSPLSLECTVEGTSNPNLYWYRQAAGRGLQLLFYSVGIGQISSEVPQNLSASRPQDRQFILSSKKLLLSDSGFYLCAWSALGTVNQPQHFGDGTRLSIL.